These 15 T cell receptor beta chains originate from one sample sequenced in a study of OX40 agonist ivuxolimab in advanced cancers. TCRdb keeps only in-frame clones here, not all; method: immunoSEQ multiplex PCR. The data contain roughly 45,000 clones, 88% of them singletons. The sequenced sample was CD4+ or CD8+ T cells sorted from blood, obtained in a trial of the OX40 agonist ivuxolimab. Receptors were obtained from an adult with an advanced solid tumor such as melanoma, head and neck, liver or kidney cancer.

This chain links TRBV5-1 with TRBJ1-4; D not resolved. This CDR3 contains 14 residues. The V end was cut by 1 base, the J end by 0 bases, with 4 bases between. Looked up from germline, CDR1 is SGHRS and CDR2 is YFSETQ. In nucleotides, the CDR3 is TGCGCCAGCAGCTTGTCCTCAACTAATGAAAAACTGTTTTTT. This codes for CASSLSSTNEKLFF.

V is TRBV18 and J is TRBJ2-1; 8 positions agree with TRBD2. The CDR3 consists of 15 residues. The V gene's germline CDR1 is KGHSH and CDR2 LQKENI. V dropped 5 bases and J dropped 7; count of bases not matched to a gene: 10. CDR3 DNA sequence: TGTGCCAGCTCAGAAACTAGCGGAGCCGTAAATGAGCAGTTCTTC. Translation gives CASSETSGAVNEQFF.

The chain has TRBV7-3 and TRBJ2-7; TRBD2 is a possible D gene (6 bases). This CDR3 comprises 15 residues. Germline V lookup: CDR1 SGHTA, CDR2 FQGTGA. Trimming left V 0 bases short and J 2 bases short, with 11 bases between. CDR3: CASSLTAAGPYEQYF. The CDR3 coding sequence is TGTGCCAGCAGCTTAACCGCGGCGGGGCCCTACGAGCAGTACTTC.

The CDR3 protein is CASTPGGTGNTEAFF. CDR3 nucleotide sequence: TGTGCCAGTACCCCAGGCGGGACAGGGAACACTGAAGCTTTCTTT. The chain couples TRBV19 to TRBJ1-1; 8 nucleotides align to TRBD1. The CDR3 is 15 amino acids. V was pared by 7 bases and J by 1 base, with 8 bases of the junction left unmatched. The germline CDR1 and CDR2 sequences are LNHDA and SQIVND (reference sequence). The whole variable domain, filled in from reference TRBV19 and TRBJ1-1, reads DGGITQSPKYLFRKEGQNVTLSCEQNLNHDAMYWYRQDPGQGLRLIYYSQIVNDFQKGDIAEGYSVSREKKESFPLTVTSAQKNPTAFYLCASTPGGTGNTEAFFGQGTRLTVV.

The chain links TRBV29-1 to TRBJ2-7; 9 bases are a match to TRBD1. V was pared by 7 bases and J by 3 bases, with 7 bases of the junction left unmatched. Germline-derived CDR1 and CDR2 are SQVTM and ANQGSEA. This CDR3 is built from 13 residues. The CDR3 reads CSAAGTGIYEQYF. The CDR3 bases are TGCAGCGCGGCCGGGACAGGGATCTACGAGCAGTACTTC.

The sample holds a few counts of this clone. The genes are TRBV28 and TRBJ2-3, with 8 bases aligning to TRBD1. The CDR3 consists of 16 residues. V shed 5 bases and J 0 bases; nucleotides not matched to a gene: 7. Germline CDR1 is MDHEN and CDR2 is SYDVKM. The CDR3 nucleotides are TGTGCCAGCAGTGCAAGGGACAGGCGCAGCACAGATACGCAGTATTTT. This encodes CASSARDRRSTDTQYF.

This clone was seen once. The rearrangement uses TRBV15 and TRBJ2-1, with a tentative D call TRBD2 (6 bases). The germline V and J ends were trimmed by 0 bases and 6 bases, with 18 bases remaining between them. CDR3 length equals 17 residues. CDR1 and CDR2 (germline): LNHNV, YYDKDF (reference sequence). The CDR3 loop is CATSRDGERVLSNEQFF. The CDR3 DNA reads TGTGCCACCAGCAGAGATGGGGAGCGGGTGTTGTCCAATGAGCAGTTCTTC.

The chain uses TRBV7-2 and TRBJ2-5; D is perhaps TRBD1 or TRBD2 (5 bases each). This CDR3 has 17 amino acids. The V end was cut by 6 bases, the J end by 4 bases, with 24 bases between. Looked up from germline, CDR1 is SGHTA and CDR2 is FQGNSA. The CDR3 loop is CASSSVGRQSSRETQYF. The CDR3 nucleotides are TGTGCCAGCAGTTCTGTGGGACGTCAATCCTCCCGAGAGACCCAGTACTTC.

This clone was seen a handful of times. The chain recombines TRBV18 with TRBJ2-2; D remains unclear. The CDR3 consists of 13 residues. The V gene's germline CDR1 is KGHSH and CDR2 LQKENI. The V end lost 1 base, the J end lost 5 bases, and 5 bases lay between the germline ends. CDR3 loop: CASSPRTTGELFF. The DNA for the CDR3 is TGTGCCAGCTCACCACGGACGACCGGGGAGCTGTTTTTT.

The CDR3 spells CASSPAGTHSGWQYF. The CDR3 bases are TGTGCCAGCAGTCCGGCCGGGACACACTCTGGTTGGCAGTACTTC. This chain joins TRBV28 and TRBJ2-7; perhaps TRBD1 as D (6 bases). This CDR3 is 15 amino acids long. V gave up 5 bases and J gave up 9 bases, with 23 bases separating them. Looked up from germline, CDR1 is MDHEN and CDR2 is SYDVKM.

This rearrangement joins TRBV7-9 to TRBJ2-3; D not resolved. Germline CDR1 reads SEHNR; CDR2 reads FQNEAQ (reference sequence). The ends were cut back, 4 bases at V and 6 bases at J, with 11 bases in the middle. This CDR3 spans 13 amino acids. CDR3 in DNA: TGTGCCAGCAGCTCGTTGATTGTGGATACGCAGTATTTT. This sequence encodes CASSSLIVDTQYF. Variable domain in full (rest from reference TRBV7-9 and TRBJ2-3): DTGVSQNPRHKITKRGQNVTFRCDPISEHNRLYWYRQTLGQGPEFLTYFQNEAQLEKSRLLSDRFSAERPKGSFSTLEIQRTEQGDSAMYLCASSSLIVDTQYFGPGTRLTVL.

The rearrangement links TRBV7-2 to TRBJ2-7; D possibly matches TRBD1 or TRBD2 (5 bases each). Germline values: CDR1 SGHTA, CDR2 FQGNSA. With 5 bases removed from V and 2 bases from J, the gap between germline ends came to 16 bases. CDR3 size: 15 residues. CDR3 DNA: TGTGCCAGCAGCCTCTATCGGGGCGGAACCTACGAGCAGTACTTC. Translated, it gives CASSLYRGGTYEQYF.

V gene TRBV5-4 combines with J gene TRBJ2-2; possibly TRBD2 for D (5 bases). Between the trimmed V and J ends, which lost 0 bases and 1 base, there was a span of 7 bases. Germline V gene sequence: CDR1 SGHNT, CDR2 YYREEE (reference sequence). The CDR3 consists of 15 residues. CDR3 protein: CASSLGAGNTGELFF. The DNA of the CDR3 is TGTGCCAGCAGCTTGGGGGCGGGGAACACCGGGGAGCTGTTTTTT.

The chain combines TRBV2 with TRBJ2-7, with D maybe TRBD1 (6 bases). From germline, CDR1 is SNHLY and CDR2 FYNNEI. The CDR3 totals 15 residues. With 1 base removed from V and 0 bases from J, the gap between germline ends came to 10 bases. The CDR3 loop reads CASSEGQGSSYEQYF. CDR3 nucleotides: TGTGCCAGCAGTGAAGGGCAGGGGAGCTCCTACGAGCAGTACTTC.

The rearrangement uses TRBV28 and TRBJ1-5; tentative D call: TRBD1 (5 bases). The CDR3 totals 20 residues. V lost 3 bases and J 6 bases, leaving 30 bases between the germline ends. Per the germline V gene, CDR1 is MDHEN and CDR2 is SYDVKM. CDR3 in amino acids: CASSFLLPGVVQRGSQPQHF. CDR3 DNA: TGTGCCAGCAGTTTCCTGCTGCCAGGAGTCGTACAAAGGGGTTCTCAGCCCCAGCATTTT.